Following are 9 T cell receptor beta chains from one sample sequenced in a study of blood T cell repertoires in COVID-19. The protocol was immunoSEQ multiplex PCR, while the TCRdb copy is restricted to in-frame clones and leaves out a portion. Counted here are almost 400,000 clones, roughly 91% occurring once; the ten biggest clones make up 1.5% to 2%. Sequencing input: PBMCs or T cells enriched from blood (not recorded which). Receptor source: a woman younger than 45 who had recovered from COVID-19.

The rearrangement links TRBV11-2 to TRBJ1-6, with no clear D. The CDR3 runs to 12 residues. CDR1 is SGHAT, CDR2 FQNNGV, per germline. V dropped 5 bases and J dropped 8 bases, with 7 bases sitting between them. CDR3 amino acids: CASSREDSPLHF. The CDR3 region has the DNA TGTGCCAGCAGCCGGGAGGATTCACCCCTCCACTTT.

CDR3 sequence (DNA): TGTGCCAGCAGCTTTGGGGGGGGAGATGTCAATGAGCAGTTCTTC. Translation: CASSFGGGDVNEQFF. The V gene is TRBV11-2, the J gene TRBJ2-1; 7 nucleotides line up with TRBD2. V dropped 3 bases and J dropped 6; count of bases not matched to a gene: 8. The CDR3 is 15 residues long. CDR1 and CDR2 (germline): SGHAT, FQNNGV.

This clone has a single count. The chain has TRBV27 and TRBJ1-5; 11 bases map to TRBD1. Trimming at V came to 5 bases and at J to 9 bases, leaving 18 bases not matched to a gene. This CDR3 spans 18 amino acids. Germline V gene data show CDR1 as MNHEY and CDR2 as SMNVEV (reference sequence). The CDR3, as DNA: TGTGCCAGCAGTCCAGGACAGGGGGCGTCATCCCCAACGATGCCCCAGCATTTT. Amino acids: CASSPGQGASSPTMPQHF.

The genes are TRBV10-1 and TRBJ2-3; D not resolved. This CDR3 contains 11 residues. Between the trimmed V and J ends, which lost 5 bases and 3 bases, there was a span of 3 bases. Germline-derived CDR1 and CDR2 are WNHNN and SYGVQD (reference sequence). The CDR3 reads CASSRTDTQYF. In DNA form, the CDR3 reads TGCGCCAGCAGTCGTACAGATACGCAGTATTTT.

The chain uses TRBV9 and TRBJ2-1; D uncertain. V was cut by 0 bases and J by 4 bases, with 20 bases left in between. The CDR3 runs 18 residues. Germline lookup yields CDR1 SGDLS and CDR2 YYNGEE. The chain's CDR3 is CASSVATTVLPLYNEQFF. The CDR3 nucleotides are TGTGCCAGCAGCGTAGCTACCACGGTACTTCCCCTATACAATGAGCAGTTCTTC.

The chain has TRBV28 and TRBJ2-7; the D is unclear. This CDR3 spans 13 amino acids. The germline CDR1 and CDR2 sequences are MDHEN and SYDVKM. Trimming took off 5 bases at V and 2 bases at J, with 10 bases between the two ends. The CDR3 sequence is CASSRLPTYEQYF. CDR3 nucleotides: TGTGCCAGCAGTCGACTGCCAACCTACGAGCAGTACTTC.

The CDR3 sequence is CAWRFRTSGESTDTQYF. The CDR3 nucleotides are TGTGCCTGGAGGTTTAGGACTAGCGGGGAAAGCACAGATACGCAGTATTTT. The chain carries TRBV30 and TRBJ2-3; 12 bases are a match to TRBD2. This CDR3 region has 17 residues. Unmatched junction bases numbered 7, after V lost 3 bases and J lost 0 bases. Germline V gene lookup returns CDR1 GTSNPN and CDR2 SVGIG (reference sequence).

V usage is TRBV7-2 and J usage is TRBJ2-5, with D hard to call. From germline, CDR1 is SGHTA and CDR2 FQGNSA. The CDR3 contains 15 residues. The V end was cut by 1 base, the J end by 5 bases, with 14 bases between. The CDR3, as DNA: TGTGCCAGCAGCTTAGAACTAACCGAGGCGGAGACCCAGTACTTC. Translation gives CASSLELTEAETQYF.

V usage is TRBV5-1 and J usage is TRBJ1-5; D unresolved. Trimming removed 0 bases at V and 7 bases at J, with 11 bases between. Germline CDR1 is SGHRS and CDR2 is YFSETQ. The CDR3 extends over 14 amino acids. CDR3 amino acids: CASSLESFGQPQHF. The CDR3 nucleotides are TGCGCCAGCAGCTTGGAAAGTTTCGGGCAGCCCCAGCATTTT.